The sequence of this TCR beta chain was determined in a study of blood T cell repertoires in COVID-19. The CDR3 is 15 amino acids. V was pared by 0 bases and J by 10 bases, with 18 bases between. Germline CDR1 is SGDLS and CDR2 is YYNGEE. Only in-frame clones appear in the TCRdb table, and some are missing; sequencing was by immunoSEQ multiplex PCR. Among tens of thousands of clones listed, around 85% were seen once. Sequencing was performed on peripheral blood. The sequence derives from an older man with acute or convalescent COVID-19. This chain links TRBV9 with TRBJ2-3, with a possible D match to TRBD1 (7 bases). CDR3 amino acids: CASSVALGRGDPQYF. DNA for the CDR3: TGTGCCAGCAGCGTAGCTCTCGGCAGGGGGGATCCGCAGTATTTT. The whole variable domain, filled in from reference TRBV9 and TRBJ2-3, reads DSGVTQTPKHLITATGQRVTLRCSPRSGDLSVYWYQQSLDQGLQFLIQYYNGEERAKGNILERFSAQQFPDLHSELNLSSLELGDSALYFCASSVALGRGDPQYFGPGTRLTVL.